Each of the 8 T cell receptor beta chains below was sequenced from the same sample in a study of T-cell memory formation after mild COVID-19. From the 5' RACE reads, TCRdb called clonotypes with MiXCR, one entry per CDR3 protein. The table has 400,000 to 500,000 distinct CDR3 sequences, about 19% seen once; the top ten hold around 9.2%. Sample: PBMCs or a T cell subset sorted from them (not recorded which). The receptors were sampled from an adult woman who had mild COVID-19 (a few samples of this study predate the infection). Cell type and time point are not known.

The genes are TRBV5-1 and TRBJ2-3; D is unclear. Trimming removed 4 bases from V and 1 base from J, with 7 bases in between. Germline assignment: CDR1 SGHRS and CDR2 YFSETQ. This CDR3 is 13 amino acids long. The CDR3 here is CASSPVRTDTQYF. The CDR3 DNA follows: TGCGCCAGCAGCCCAGTCCGCACAGATACGCAGTATTTT.

This clonotype was counted only a few times. The chain combines TRBV15 with TRBJ1-5, with D maybe TRBD1 (5 bases). With 8 bases removed from V and 0 bases from J, the gap between germline ends came to 17 bases. Germline assignment: CDR1 LNHNV and CDR2 YYDKDF (reference sequence). CDR3 length: 16 amino acids. CDR3 in DNA: TGTGCCACCGGCGGGAGACAGATCTATAGCAATCAGCCCCAGCATTTT. Translation: CATGGRQIYSNQPQHF.

V usage is TRBV21-1 and J usage is TRBJ2-2; the D call in the table, TRBD1, was not verified against the DNA. TRBV21-1 is a recognized pseudogene. The CDR3 is 16 residues long. CDR3 DNA sequence: TGTGCCAGCAGCAAAGAGACAGGGGGGAACACCGGGGAGCTGTTTTTT. It translates to CASSKETGGNTGELFF.

J is TRBJ2-3 and V is TRBV13; D not resolved. The germline V and J ends were trimmed by 4 bases and 1 base, with 18 bases remaining between them. There are 17 residues in the CDR3. Germline CDR1 is PRHDT and CDR2 is FYEKMQ (reference sequence). CDR3 loop: CASSSPRWADRTDTQYF. CDR3 DNA: TGTGCCAGCAGCTCCCCTAGATGGGCAGACCGCACAGATACGCAGTATTTT.

The chain couples TRBV4-1 to TRBJ2-7, with D possibly TRBD2 on 5 matching bases. The CDR3 is 14 residues long. CDR1 and CDR2 from the germline V gene are MGHRA and YSYEKL. Trimming shortened V by 3 bases and J by 2 bases, and 11 bases separated the two germline ends. The CDR3 nucleotides read TGCGCCAGCAGCCACATACTAGTCCCCTACGAGCAGTACTTC. It encodes CASSHILVPYEQYF.

This clonotype was found a few times. V usage is TRBV5-1 and J usage is TRBJ2-1; 12 nucleotides align to TRBD2. There are 16 residues in the CDR3. V lost 4 bases, J lost 7 bases, and 9 bases stayed unmatched. Germline CDR1 SGHRS, CDR2 YFSETQ. CDR3 in amino acids: CASSPTGLAGRNEQFF. The CDR3 DNA is TGCGCCAGCAGCCCCACCGGACTAGCGGGAAGGAATGAGCAGTTCTTC. Full variable domain (outside the CDR3, taken from reference TRBV5-1 and TRBJ2-1): KAGVTQTPRYLIKTRGQQVTLSCSPISGHRSVSWYQQTPGQGLQFLFEYFSETQRNKGNFPGRFSGRQFSNSRSEMNVSTLELGDSALYLCASSPTGLAGRNEQFFGPGTRLTVL.

A few counts support this clonotype. The chain joins TRBV20-1 to TRBJ1-1; 9 bases are shared with TRBD1. V shed 6 bases, J shed 1 base, and the junction held 3 bases outside the gene matches. Germline V CDR1 and CDR2: DFQATT, SNEGSKA (reference sequence). The CDR3 is made up of 13 amino acids. CDR3: CSAADRGNTEAFF. CDR3 bases: TGCAGTGCCGCGGACAGGGGGAACACTGAAGCTTTCTTT.

This clonotype was observed a few times. The J gene is TRBJ2-1, the V gene TRBV24-1; 12 positions agree with TRBD2. With V trimmed by 4 bases and J by 2 bases, 5 bases remained unmatched. Germline CDR1 is KGHDR and CDR2 is SFDVKD. CDR3 length: 17 residues. The CDR3 DNA reads as TGTGCCACCAGTGAGTCGGGACTAGCGGGCCCCTACAATGAGCAGTTCTTC. Translation: CATSESGLAGPYNEQFF.